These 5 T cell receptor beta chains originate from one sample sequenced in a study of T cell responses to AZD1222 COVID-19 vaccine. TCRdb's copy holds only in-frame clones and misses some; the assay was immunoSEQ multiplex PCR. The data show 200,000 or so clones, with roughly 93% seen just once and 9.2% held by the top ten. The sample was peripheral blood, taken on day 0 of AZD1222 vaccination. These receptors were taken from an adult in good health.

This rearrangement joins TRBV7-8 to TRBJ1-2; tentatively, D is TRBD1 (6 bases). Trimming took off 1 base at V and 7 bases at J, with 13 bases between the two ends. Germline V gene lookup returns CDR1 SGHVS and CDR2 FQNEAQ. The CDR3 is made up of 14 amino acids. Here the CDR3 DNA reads TGTGCCAGCAGCTTAGATGCAGGGGCTGGTGGCTACACCTTC. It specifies CASSLDAGAGGYTF.

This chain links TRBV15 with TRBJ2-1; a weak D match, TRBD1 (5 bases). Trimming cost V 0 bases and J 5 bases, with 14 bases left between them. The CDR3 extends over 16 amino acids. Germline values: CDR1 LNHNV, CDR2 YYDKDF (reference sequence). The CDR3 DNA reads TGTGCCACCAGCAGAGATGGGGCAGGATCTCACAATGAGCAGTTCTTC. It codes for CATSRDGAGSHNEQFF.

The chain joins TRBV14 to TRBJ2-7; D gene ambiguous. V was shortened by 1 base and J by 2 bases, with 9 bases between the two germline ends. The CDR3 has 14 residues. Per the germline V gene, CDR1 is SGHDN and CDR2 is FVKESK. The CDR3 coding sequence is TGTGCCAGCAGCCAAGGGATTCAAGCCTACGAGCAGTACTTC. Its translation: CASSQGIQAYEQYF.

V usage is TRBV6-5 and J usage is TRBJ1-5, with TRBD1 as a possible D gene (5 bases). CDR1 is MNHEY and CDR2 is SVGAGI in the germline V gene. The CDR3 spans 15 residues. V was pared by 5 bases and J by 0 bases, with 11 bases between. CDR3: CASSRDGYSNQPQHF. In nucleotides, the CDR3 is TGTGCCAGCAGTCGGGACGGTTATAGCAATCAGCCCCAGCATTTT.

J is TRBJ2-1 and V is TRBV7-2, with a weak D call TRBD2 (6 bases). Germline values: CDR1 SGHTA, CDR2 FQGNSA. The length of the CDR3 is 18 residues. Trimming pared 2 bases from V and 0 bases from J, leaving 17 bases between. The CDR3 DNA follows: TGTGCCAGCAGCTTAACACTTCTAGCGAGAAGCTCCTACAATGAGCAGTTCTTC. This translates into CASSLTLLARSSYNEQFF.